Shown below are 24 T cell receptor beta chains from a single sample sequenced in a study of T cell changes during pregnancy in multiple sclerosis. TCRdb's table, derived via immunoSEQ multiplex PCR, lists solely in-frame clones and lacks some. The sample holds under 75,000 clones; about 90% are singletons and the top ten take about 0.49%. The sequenced sample was CD4+ T cells from peripheral blood mononuclear cells, obtained after pregnancy. All receptors derive from a female donor in good health, enrolled as a control in a pregnancy study.

V is TRBV7-9 and J is TRBJ2-2; weak D call: TRBD1 (6 bases). The CDR3 covers 15 residues. Germline V gene sequence: CDR1 SEHNR, CDR2 FQNEAQ (reference sequence). V gave up 5 bases and J gave up 0 bases, with 10 bases separating them. CDR3 in DNA: TGTGCCAGCAGCCCAGGGGTTGCGAACACCGGGGAGCTGTTTTTT. This codes for CASSPGVANTGELFF.

V and J are TRBV6-5 and TRBJ2-3, with D tentatively TRBD2 (5 bases). Trimming removed 2 bases at V and 6 bases at J, with 15 bases between. Germline assignment: CDR1 MNHEY and CDR2 SVGAGI. The CDR3 has 15 amino acids. CDR3 loop: CASSYRAGGSDTQYF. DNA of the CDR3: TGTGCCAGCAGTTACCGGGCAGGAGGCTCGGATACGCAGTATTTT.

The V call is TRBV11-3, the J call TRBJ2-7; 10 nucleotides match TRBD1. From germline, CDR1 is SGHNT and CDR2 YENEEA. The CDR3 runs 15 residues. V lost 4 bases and J lost 5; bases outside the gene matches: 8. The CDR3 DNA sequence: TGTGCCAGCAGCTACAGACAGGGGGCGTCGGACGAGCAGTACTTC. Protein sequence: CASSYRQGASDEQYF.

This chain uses TRBV29-1 with TRBJ1-1, with D unresolved. Looked up from germline, CDR1 is SQVTM and CDR2 is ANQGSEA. The V and J ends lost 3 bases and 8 bases respectively, with 19 bases between them. CDR3 length equals 14 residues. The chain's CDR3 is CSVEELVGGREAFF. The CDR3 nucleotides read TGCAGCGTTGAGGAACTGGTAGGAGGGAGAGAAGCTTTCTTT.

This clone came up a few times. The chain couples TRBV15 to TRBJ1-3; 7 nucleotides agree with TRBD1. The CDR3 is 17 residues long. Germline trimming cut 0 bases from V and 3 bases from J; bases unmatched to any gene: 8. Germline V gives CDR1 LNHNV, CDR2 YYDKDF (reference sequence). The CDR3 spells CATSRDLQGLGGNTIYF. CDR3 DNA sequence: TGTGCCACCAGCAGAGATTTACAGGGGCTTGGTGGAAACACCATATATTTT.

V and J are TRBV7-9 and TRBJ1-4, with D possibly TRBD1 on 5 matching bases. This CDR3 contains 16 residues. V gave up 0 bases and J gave up 2 bases, with 10 bases separating them. Germline-derived CDR1 and CDR2 are SEHNR and FQNEAQ (reference sequence). CDR3 region: CASSLAQGVTNEKLFF. For the CDR3, the DNA is TGTGCCAGCAGCTTAGCGCAAGGGGTTACTAATGAAAAACTGTTTTTT.

This clone was counted between two and nine times. The chain has TRBV5-4 and TRBJ1-1, with a tentative D call TRBD1 (6 bases). Between the trimmed V and J ends, which lost 4 bases and 1 base, there was a span of 14 bases. The germline V gene encodes CDR1 SGHNT and CDR2 YYREEE (reference sequence). This CDR3 region has 15 residues. The CDR3 bases are TGTGCCAGCAGCGGATTACAGGGATCGAACACTGAAGCTTTCTTT. It specifies CASSGLQGSNTEAFF. The full variable domain, completed using reference TRBV5-4 and TRBJ1-1, is ETGVTQSPTHLIKTRGQQVTLRCSSQSGHNTVSWYQQALGQGPQFIFQYYREEENGRGNFPPRFSGLQFPNYSSELNVNALELDDSALYLCASSGLQGSNTEAFFGQGTRLTVV.

The chain is built from TRBV7-2 and TRBJ1-5, with a tentative D call TRBD1 (5 bases). The CDR3 is made up of 13 amino acids. CDR1 and CDR2 (germline): SGHTA, FQGNSA. V was shortened by 5 bases and J by 4 bases, with 9 bases between the two germline ends. In DNA form, the CDR3 reads TGTGCCAGCAGCGGGGCGGGGAATCAGCCCCAGCATTTT. Amino acid sequence: CASSGAGNQPQHF. Supplemented by reference TRBV7-2 and TRBJ1-5, the full variable domain reads GAGVSQSPSNKVTEKGKDVELRCDPISGHTALYWYRQSLGQGLEFLIYFQGNSAPDKSGLPSDRFSAERTGGSVSTLTIQRTQQEDSAVYLCASSGAGNQPQHFGDGTRLSIL.

CDR3 coding DNA: TGTGCCAGCAGCGCCCAGGGGGAACAAGAGACCCAGTACTTC. This sequence encodes CASSAQGEQETQYF. The chain joins TRBV2 to TRBJ2-5; 7 positions match TRBD1. The germline CDR1 and CDR2 sequences are SNHLY and FYNNEI. J was trimmed by 2 bases and V by 6 bases; bases with no gene match: 6. CDR3 size: 14 residues.

The chain couples TRBV20-1 to TRBJ1-1, with unresolved D. Germline CDR1 and CDR2: DFQATT and SNEGSKA (reference sequence). The CDR3 is 11 residues long. The CDR3 here is CSLERNFEAFF. The CDR3 nucleotides are TGCAGCTTGGAGCGAAACTTTGAAGCTTTCTTT.

The chain uses TRBV10-3 and TRBJ1-5; D is ambiguous. Germline values: CDR1 ENHRY, CDR2 SYGVKD. V lost 0 bases to trimming and J lost 2 bases, with 5 bases between them. CDR3 size: 14 residues. For the CDR3, the DNA is TGTGCCATCAGTGAGTCTCCTCGCAATCAGCCCCAGCATTTT. This gives the protein CAISESPRNQPQHF.

This rearrangement joins TRBV23-1 to TRBJ1-5; D not resolved. TRBV23-1 carries the ORF label, with uncertain function. The CDR3 consists of 15 residues. Trimming stripped 7 bases from V and 7 bases from J, with 20 bases between. CDR3 amino acids: CASTGIIGLQQPQHF. Here the CDR3 DNA reads TGCGCCAGCACCGGGATTATTGGGCTACAACAGCCCCAGCATTTT.

This rearrangement joins TRBV30 to TRBJ1-5; maybe TRBD1 (6 bases). The CDR3 consists of 15 residues. Germline V CDR1 and CDR2: GTSNPN, SVGIG (reference sequence). Trimming removed 0 bases from V and 5 bases from J, with 14 bases in between. The CDR3 is CAWSVVRGGDQPQHF. The CDR3 DNA sequence: TGTGCCTGGAGTGTGGTCCGGGGGGGCGATCAGCCCCAGCATTTT.

CDR3 residues: CASSPEGTVPNYGYTF. The DNA for the CDR3 is TGTGCCAGCAGCCCGGAGGGGACAGTACCTAACTATGGCTACACCTTC. This chain connects TRBV11-3 to TRBJ1-2, with TRBD1 matching over 7 bases. CDR3 length equals 16 residues. V lost 5 bases, J lost 0 bases, and 9 bases stayed unmatched. Germline lookup yields CDR1 SGHNT and CDR2 YENEEA.

CDR3 in DNA: TGTGCCAGCACCCAATCCTCCTATAATTCACCCCTCCACTTT. Amino acid sequence: CASTQSSYNSPLHF. The chain couples TRBV6-6 to TRBJ1-6; no firm D call. CDR3 length: 14 residues. Germline CDR1 MNHNY, CDR2 SVGAGI (reference sequence). V lost 7 bases and J lost 0, with 7 bases in between.

The rearrangement uses TRBV6-1 and TRBJ2-7; D might be TRBD2 (5 bases). The length of the CDR3 is 15 residues. CDR1 and CDR2 from the germline V gene are MNHNS and SASEGT. Trimming shortened V by 2 bases and J by 6 bases, and 17 bases separated the two germline ends. In DNA form, the CDR3 reads TGTGCCAGCAGTGAAAGGGTAGGGAGTAACCGCGAGCAGTACTTC. It translates to CASSERVGSNREQYF.

The chain combines TRBV2 with TRBJ1-2; TRBD1 matches 11 bases. V lost 0 bases, J lost 7 bases, and 4 bases stayed unmatched. This CDR3 has 15 amino acids. Germline V CDR1 and CDR2: SNHLY, FYNNEI. CDR3 nucleotide sequence: TGTGCCAGCAGTGAAGCGCGGGGGACAGGGGGTGGCTACACCTTC. This encodes CASSEARGTGGGYTF.

The genes are TRBV5-8 and TRBJ2-7; 10 bases agree with TRBD1. There are 15 residues in the CDR3. CDR1 is SGHTS and CDR2 is YDEGEE in the germline V gene. J gave up 5 bases and V 1 base, and 6 bases lay outside the gene matches. As DNA, the CDR3 is TGTGCCAGCAGCTTGTTAGGGACAGGGGACCACGAGCAGTACTTC. Translation: CASSLLGTGDHEQYF.

This clone was counted a few times. The chain joins TRBV7-2 to TRBJ1-5; no firm D call. V was cut by 1 base and J by 0 bases, with 7 bases left in between. This CDR3 has 15 residues. Per germline, CDR1 SGHTA and CDR2 FQGNSA. The CDR3 DNA sequence: TGTGCCAGCAGCTTAGTCAGATATAGCAATCAGCCCCAGCATTTT. Protein: CASSLVRYSNQPQHF.

The rearrangement joins TRBV30 to TRBJ2-5; 7 bases agree with TRBD2. After removal of 3 bases from V and 4 bases from J, the junction contained 8 bases not matched to a gene. Germline CDR1 and CDR2: GTSNPN and SVGIG (reference sequence). The CDR3 runs 14 residues. This chain's CDR3 is CAWSSGGSGETQYF. The CDR3 DNA follows: TGTGCCTGGAGCTCGGGGGGAAGCGGAGAGACCCAGTACTTC.

The chain recombines TRBV4-3 with TRBJ2-1, with D perhaps matching TRBD1 (5 bases). The V end lost 0 bases, the J end lost 4 bases, and 13 bases lay between the germline ends. The germline CDR1 and CDR2 sequences are LGHNA and YSLEER. The CDR3 consists of 16 residues. CDR3 protein: CASSQDRRVGYNEQFF. In DNA, the CDR3 is TGCGCCAGCAGCCAAGATCGCAGGGTGGGTTACAATGAGCAGTTCTTC.

A single count supports this clone. This sequence joins TRBV11-2 and TRBJ1-1; TRBD1 agrees at 7 bases. The CDR3 loop spans 15 amino acids. V shed 4 bases and J 0 bases; nucleotides not matched to a gene: 5. Germline V CDR1 and CDR2: SGHAT, FQNNGV. The CDR3 protein is CASSSGGKMNTEAFF. DNA for the CDR3: TGTGCCAGCAGCTCAGGGGGAAAAATGAACACTGAAGCTTTCTTT.

V usage is TRBV5-6 and J usage is TRBJ1-2; 9 positions agree with TRBD1. The CDR3 has 16 amino acids. The ends lost 0 bases at V and 8 bases at J; junction bases unmatched: 11. Germline CDR1 reads SGHDT; CDR2 reads YYEEEE. The CDR3 loop reads CASSLDLWTGEFGYTF. The DNA of the CDR3 is TGTGCCAGCAGCTTGGATCTCTGGACAGGGGAGTTCGGCTACACCTTC.

The chain couples TRBV18 to TRBJ1-1, with D tentatively TRBD1 (5 bases). Trimming removed 1 base at V and 1 base at J, with 16 bases between. The CDR3 consists of 17 residues. Germline V gene lookup returns CDR1 KGHSH and CDR2 LQKENI. This CDR3 is CASSPQGLGGTNTEAFF. The DNA for the CDR3 is TGTGCCAGCTCACCACAGGGGCTGGGGGGTACGAACACTGAAGCTTTCTTT.